This T cell receptor beta chain was documented in a study of T-cell memory formation after mild COVID-19. On the study more broadly: For the most part, TCR clusters were specific to one donor. Findings of the study overall: The authors did not confirm SARS-CoV-2 specificity of second-wave clones peaking day 37. Researchers report contracting CD4+ clones mostly in CM and EM, with CD8+ clones in EMRA.

About this clonotype itself: Its antigen is unidentified.

Constant-segment-primed 5'RACE gave TCR alpha and TCR beta cDNA libraries with sample barcodes and UMIs. TCRdb processed the 5' RACE reads anew with MiXCR; each CDR3 protein has one entry. Of about 290,000 distinct CDR3 sequences listed, more than 15% were seen once; the top ten hold about a fifth. V dropped 8 bases and J dropped 3 bases, with 10 bases sitting between them. The germline V gene encodes CDR1 DFQATT and CDR2 SNEGSKA (reference sequence). The CDR3 is 12 residues long. The sequenced material came from PBMCs or a T cell subset sorted from them (not recorded which). This receptor was obtained from a man aged 18 to 30 who had mild COVID-19 (a few samples of this study predate the infection). Cell type and time point are not known. This chain connects TRBV20-1 to TRBJ1-4, with TRBD1 as a possible D gene (5 bases). CDR3 sequence: CSSTASNEKLFF. The CDR3, as DNA: TGCAGTTCGACAGCTTCTAATGAAAAACTGTTTTTT.